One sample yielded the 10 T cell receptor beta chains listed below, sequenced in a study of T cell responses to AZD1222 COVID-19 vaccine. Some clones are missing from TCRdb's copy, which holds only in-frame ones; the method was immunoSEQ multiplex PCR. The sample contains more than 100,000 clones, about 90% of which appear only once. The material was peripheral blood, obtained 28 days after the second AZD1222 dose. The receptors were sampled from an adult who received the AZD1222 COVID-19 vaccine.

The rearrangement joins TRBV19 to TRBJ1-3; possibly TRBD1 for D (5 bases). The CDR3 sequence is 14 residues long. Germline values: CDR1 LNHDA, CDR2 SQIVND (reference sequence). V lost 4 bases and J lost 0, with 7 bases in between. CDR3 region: CASSRGLSGNTIYF. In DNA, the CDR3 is TGTGCCAGTAGTAGGGGCCTCTCTGGAAACACCATATATTTT.

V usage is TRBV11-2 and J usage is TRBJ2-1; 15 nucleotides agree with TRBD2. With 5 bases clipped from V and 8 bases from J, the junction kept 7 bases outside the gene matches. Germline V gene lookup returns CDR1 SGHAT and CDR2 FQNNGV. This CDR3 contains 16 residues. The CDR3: CASSVGLAGGRHEQFF. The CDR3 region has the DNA TGTGCCAGCAGCGTTGGACTAGCGGGAGGGCGCCATGAGCAGTTCTTC.

The CDR3 DNA reads as TGTGCCAGCAGCCAGGGCCCGAACACCGGGGAGCTGTTTTTT. It codes for CASSQGPNTGELFF. The rearrangement links TRBV3-1 (or the pseudogene TRBV3-2) to TRBJ2-2; no clear D. With 3 bases removed from V and 0 bases from J, the gap between germline ends came to 5 bases. The CDR3 loop spans 14 amino acids. Per the germline V gene, CDR1 is LGHDT and CDR2 is YNNKEL (reference sequence).

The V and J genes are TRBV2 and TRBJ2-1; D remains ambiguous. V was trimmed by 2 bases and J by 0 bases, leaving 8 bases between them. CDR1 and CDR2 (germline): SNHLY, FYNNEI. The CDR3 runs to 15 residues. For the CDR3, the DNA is TGTGCCAGCAGTGAATTTTTAGGCTCCTACAATGAGCAGTTCTTC. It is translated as CASSEFLGSYNEQFF.

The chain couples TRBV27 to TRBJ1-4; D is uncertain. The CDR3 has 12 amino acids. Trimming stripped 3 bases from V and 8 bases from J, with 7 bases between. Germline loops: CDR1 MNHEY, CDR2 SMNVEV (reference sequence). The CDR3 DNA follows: TGTGCCAGCAGTTTTTCTTGCGAAAAACTGTTTTTT. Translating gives CASSFSCEKLFF.

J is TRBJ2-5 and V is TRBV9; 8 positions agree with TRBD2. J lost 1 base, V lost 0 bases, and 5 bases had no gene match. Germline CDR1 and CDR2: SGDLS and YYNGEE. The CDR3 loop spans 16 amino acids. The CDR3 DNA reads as TGTGCCAGCAGCGTAGGGGCGGGAGGTTTCCAAGAGACCCAGTACTTC. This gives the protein CASSVGAGGFQETQYF.

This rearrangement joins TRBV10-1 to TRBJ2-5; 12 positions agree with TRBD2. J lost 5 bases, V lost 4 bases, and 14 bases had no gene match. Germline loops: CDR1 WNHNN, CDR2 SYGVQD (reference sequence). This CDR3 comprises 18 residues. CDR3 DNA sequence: TGCGCCAGCAGTGTTGGACTAGCGGGGCCAGGGGGGCAGGAGACCCAGTACTTC. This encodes CASSVGLAGPGGQETQYF.

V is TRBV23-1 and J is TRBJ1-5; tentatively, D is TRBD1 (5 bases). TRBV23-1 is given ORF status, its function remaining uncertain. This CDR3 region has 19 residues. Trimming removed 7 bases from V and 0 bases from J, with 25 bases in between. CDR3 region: CASIQSTFVRENSNQPQHF. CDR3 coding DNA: TGCGCCAGCATCCAATCAACCTTCGTCAGGGAGAATAGCAATCAGCCCCAGCATTTT.

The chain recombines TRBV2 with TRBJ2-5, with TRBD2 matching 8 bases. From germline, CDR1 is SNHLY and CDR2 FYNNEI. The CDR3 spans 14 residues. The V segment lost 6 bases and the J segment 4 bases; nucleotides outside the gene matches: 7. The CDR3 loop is CASSPGLEGETQYF. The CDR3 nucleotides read TGTGCCAGCAGCCCGGGACTAGAGGGAGAGACCCAGTACTTC.

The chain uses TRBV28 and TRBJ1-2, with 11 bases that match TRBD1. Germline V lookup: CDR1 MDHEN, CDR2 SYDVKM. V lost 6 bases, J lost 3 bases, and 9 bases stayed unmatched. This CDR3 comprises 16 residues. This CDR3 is CASSQGGQGADYGYTF. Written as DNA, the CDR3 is TGTGCCAGCAGCCAGGGCGGACAGGGGGCCGACTATGGCTACACCTTC.